This TCR beta chain was captured by sequencing in a study of control samples from healthy donors and cancer patients. This CDR3 contains 17 residues. In germline, CDR1 is LGHNA, CDR2 YNFKEQ. V lost 2 bases to trimming and J lost 0 bases; unmatched junction nucleotides: 6. The table came from immunoSEQ multiplex PCR; TCRdb's copy has only in-frame clones and leaves some out. Among about 82,000 clones listed, approximately 89% were seen once. The sequenced material came from blood. This chain joins TRBV4-2 and TRBJ1-1; 10 bases map to TRBD1. This clonotype was obtained from a man aged 50-60 years in good health. The CDR3 nucleotides are TGTGCCAGCAGCCAAAACCGACAGGGGGCGATGAACACTGAAGCTTTCTTT. Amino acid sequence: CASSQNRQGAMNTEAFF.